A single sample is the source of the 27 T cell receptor beta chains below, sequenced in a study of cytomegalovirus exposure and HLA in healthy donors. Both 60 Vbeta primers and 13 Jbeta primers went into the PCR. Method: immunoSEQ multiplex PCR; TCRdb's copy keeps in-frame clones and lacks some. In the table there are about 260,000 clones, around four fifths of which are singletons. The specimen sequenced was PBMCs. The origin of the receptors is a woman aged 40 to 50 in good health and CMV-seropositive.

The chain couples TRBV28 to TRBJ2-7; 12 nucleotides line up with TRBD2. Germline CDR1 reads MDHEN; CDR2 reads SYDVKM. Trimming cost V 4 bases and J 2 bases; bases outside gene matches: 0. The CDR3 is 14 residues long. The CDR3 spells CASSSSGRAYEQYF. In DNA, the CDR3 is TGTGCCAGCAGTTCTAGCGGGAGGGCCTACGAGCAGTACTTC.

The gene calls are TRBV18 and TRBJ2-5; no definite D call. With 3 bases removed from V and 2 bases from J, the gap between germline ends came to 4 bases. Germline assignment: CDR1 KGHSH and CDR2 LQKENI. The length of the CDR3 is 12 residues. The CDR3 sequence: CASSPKQETQYF. In DNA, the CDR3 is TGTGCCAGCTCACCCAAACAAGAGACCCAGTACTTC.

V usage is TRBV6-5 and J usage is TRBJ2-2; no firm D call. The CDR3 has 10 amino acids. The germline gives CDR1 MNHEY, CDR2 SVGAGI. Trimming took off 6 bases at V and 9 bases at J, with 5 bases between the two ends. The CDR3 region has the DNA TGTGCCAGCAGAGCTAGGGAGCTGTTTTTT. It encodes CASRARELFF.

The rearrangement uses TRBV2 and TRBJ2-3; D is unclear. CDR1 is SNHLY and CDR2 is FYNNEI in the germline V gene. Trimming took 0 bases from V and 3 from J, leaving 7 bases between them. The CDR3 length is 14 residues. CDR3 nucleotide sequence: TGTGCCAGCAGTGAAGCCCCCGGGACAGATACGCAGTATTTT. It yields the protein CASSEAPGTDTQYF.

This chain connects TRBV4-2 to TRBJ2-7; 8 bases line up with TRBD2. CDR3 length equals 15 residues. Losses at the gene ends were 0 bases for V and 3 bases for J; bases not matched to a gene: 4. Germline CDR1 and CDR2: LGHNA and YNFKEQ. Written as DNA, the CDR3 is TGTGCCAGCAGCCAAGATATAGCGGGGAGCTACGAGCAGTACTTC. It encodes CASSQDIAGSYEQYF.

This clone was found a few times. The V and J genes are TRBV6-6 and TRBJ1-5; D call uncertain. Germline lookup yields CDR1 MNHNY and CDR2 SVGAGI (reference sequence). The CDR3 loop spans 14 amino acids. The ends were cut back, 0 bases at V and 7 bases at J, with 10 bases in the middle. The CDR3 DNA is TGTGCCAGCAGTTACTCAGAGGAGGTACAGCCCCAGCATTTT. Its translation is CASSYSEEVQPQHF.

The chain combines TRBV27 with TRBJ2-7, with 7 nucleotides matching TRBD2. This CDR3 has 14 amino acids. J lost 5 bases, V lost 6 bases, and 10 bases had no gene match. From germline, CDR1 is MNHEY and CDR2 SMNVEV (reference sequence). CDR3 residues: CASSPRTSFNEQYF. Written as DNA, the CDR3 is TGTGCCAGCAGCCCAAGGACTAGTTTTAACGAGCAGTACTTC.

This clone was observed a handful of times. The chain employs TRBV27 and TRBJ2-7; the match to TRBD1 covers 11 bases. Looked up from germline, CDR1 is MNHEY and CDR2 is SMNVEV (reference sequence). The CDR3 has 13 amino acids. With 6 bases clipped from V and 4 bases from J, the junction kept 2 bases outside the gene matches. The CDR3 nucleotides are TGTGCCAGCAGCGGACAGGGGGCTTACGAGCAGTACTTC. Translating gives CASSGQGAYEQYF.

The chain is built from TRBV4-1 and TRBJ1-1; 8 positions agree with TRBD1. The CDR3 runs 17 residues. V dropped 8 bases and J dropped 2; count of bases not matched to a gene: 16. Germline-derived CDR1 and CDR2 are MGHRA and YSYEKL. DNA of the CDR3: TGCGCCAGCCCCTATGGGACAGGTCATTACCCCAACACTGAAGCTTTCTTT. It encodes CASPYGTGHYPNTEAFF.

The gene calls are TRBV4-2 and TRBJ2-3; weak D call: TRBD2 (5 bases). Trimming removed 0 bases from V and 6 bases from J, with 10 bases in between. Germline CDR1 LGHNA, CDR2 YNFKEQ. The CDR3 length is 14 residues. The CDR3 DNA sequence: TGTGCCAGCAGCCAAGAGGAAGGCGGGGATACGCAGTATTTT. As protein: CASSQEEGGDTQYF.

The chain carries TRBV5-1 and TRBJ2-3, with TRBD2 matching over 11 bases. Germline trimming cut 2 bases from V and 4 bases from J; bases unmatched to any gene: 9. The germline V gene encodes CDR1 SGHRS and CDR2 YFSETQ. CDR3 size: 17 residues. The CDR3 nucleotides are TGCGCCAGCAGCTTCGCAAGACTAGCGGGATCCCCAGATACGCAGTATTTT. Its protein is CASSFARLAGSPDTQYF.

This clone was recorded a few times. V usage is TRBV6-5 and J usage is TRBJ2-1; TRBD2 matches 10 bases. CDR1 is MNHEY and CDR2 is SVGAGI in the germline V gene. This CDR3 has 14 residues. Germline trimming cut 5 bases from V and 8 bases from J; bases unmatched to any gene: 6. CDR3 nucleotide sequence: TGTGCCAGCAGTCGGACTAGCGGTATGGATGAGCAGTTCTTC. It specifies CASSRTSGMDEQFF.

The chain links TRBV7-9 to TRBJ2-5, with a tentative D call TRBD1 (5 bases). Trimming left V 7 bases short and J 0 bases short, with 24 bases between. This CDR3 is built from 18 residues. Germline CDR1 is SEHNR and CDR2 is FQNEAQ (reference sequence). The CDR3 coding sequence is TGTGCCAGCACCCAGTGGGGCAGGGAAGGTTCCCACCAAGAGACCCAGTACTTC. Encoded protein: CASTQWGREGSHQETQYF.

The chain employs TRBV28 and TRBJ2-7, with TRBD2 identical over 16 bases. The length of the CDR3 is 18 residues. The trim removed 3 bases at V and 4 bases at J, leaving 9 bases unmatched. Per germline, CDR1 MDHEN and CDR2 SYDVKM. CDR3 sequence (DNA): TGTGCCAGCAGTTTTCCTGGGACTAGCGGGAGGGCGTTGTACGAGCAGTACTTC. Its translation: CASSFPGTSGRALYEQYF. The full variable domain, completed using reference TRBV28 and TRBJ2-7, is DVKVTQSSRYLVKRTGEKVFLECVQDMDHENMFWYRQDPGLGLRLIYFSYDVKMKEKGDIPEGYSVSREKKERFSLILESASTNQTSMYLCASSFPGTSGRALYEQYFGPGTRLTVT.

As DNA, the CDR3 is TGCGCCAGCAGCTTGGGACTAGCGGGAGTTCGCTCGGGTTACGAGCAGTACTTC. It codes for CASSLGLAGVRSGYEQYF. The rearrangement links TRBV5-1 to TRBJ2-7; 12 bases are shared with TRBD2. From germline, CDR1 is SGHRS and CDR2 YFSETQ. The CDR3 is made up of 18 amino acids. Trimming at V came to 0 bases and at J to 4 bases, leaving 11 bases not matched to a gene. Drawing the rest from reference TRBV5-1 and TRBJ2-7, the complete variable domain is KAGVTQTPRYLIKTRGQQVTLSCSPISGHRSVSWYQQTPGQGLQFLFEYFSETQRNKGNFPGRFSGRQFSNSRSEMNVSTLELGDSALYLCASSLGLAGVRSGYEQYFGPGTRLTVT.

The chain joins TRBV18 to TRBJ1-4; D call uncertain. Trimming took off 2 bases at V and 5 bases at J, with 9 bases between the two ends. Germline lookup yields CDR1 KGHSH and CDR2 LQKENI. The CDR3 covers 14 residues. The CDR3 loop is CASSPRRENEKLFF. The CDR3 bases are TGTGCCAGCTCACCAAGACGGGAGAATGAAAAACTGTTTTTT.

This clone was detected once. V and J are TRBV5-4 and TRBJ2-2; 9 bases are shared with TRBD2. With 0 bases clipped from V and 4 bases from J, the junction kept 4 bases outside the gene matches. This CDR3 region has 16 residues. Per the germline V gene, CDR1 is SGHNT and CDR2 is YYREEE (reference sequence). CDR3 DNA sequence: TGTGCCAGCAGCTTGGATGGCGGGAGGGCCACCGGGGAGCTGTTTTTT. Amino acids: CASSLDGGRATGELFF.

The chain uses TRBV2 and TRBJ2-1; 8 bases agree with TRBD1. CDR3 size: 15 residues. V was pared by 9 bases and J by 7 bases, with 14 bases of the junction left unmatched. The germline V gene has CDR1 SNHLY and CDR2 FYNNEI. This CDR3 is CASYKGQGARNEQFF. In DNA form, the CDR3 reads TGTGCCAGTTATAAGGGCCAGGGGGCGCGGAATGAGCAGTTCTTC.

The J gene is TRBJ2-7, the V gene TRBV6-5; D unresolved. V lost 2 bases to trimming and J lost 0 bases, with 11 bases between them. This CDR3 is built from 15 residues. CDR1 is MNHEY and CDR2 is SVGAGI in the germline V gene. This chain's CDR3 is CASSYRWQASYEQYF. The CDR3 nucleotides are TGTGCCAGCAGTTACAGGTGGCAGGCCTCCTACGAGCAGTACTTC.

The chain joins TRBV9 to TRBJ1-1; 9 positions match TRBD1. Germline CDR1 SGDLS, CDR2 YYNGEE. The CDR3 length is 15 residues. V lost 2 bases, J lost 4 bases, and 6 bases stayed unmatched. The chain's CDR3 is CASSVQGQGFTEAFF. Here the CDR3 DNA reads TGTGCCAGCAGCGTCCAGGGACAGGGATTCACTGAAGCTTTCTTT. Complete variable domain (other parts from reference TRBV9 and TRBJ1-1): DSGVTQTPKHLITATGQRVTLRCSPRSGDLSVYWYQQSLDQGLQFLIQYYNGEERAKGNILERFSAQQFPDLHSELNLSSLELGDSALYFCASSVQGQGFTEAFFGQGTRLTVV.

This clone has only one observation. The chain is built from TRBV5-1 and TRBJ1-5, with TRBD1 matching over 7 bases. This CDR3 has 14 residues. Losses at the gene ends were 4 bases for V and 4 bases for J; bases not matched to a gene: 5. Germline V CDR1 and CDR2: SGHRS, YFSETQ. In nucleotides, the CDR3 is TGCGCCAGCAGCACCGGGACAGTTAATCAGCCCCAGCATTTT. Amino acids: CASSTGTVNQPQHF.

V and J are TRBV5-6 and TRBJ2-7; the match to TRBD2 covers 8 bases. Germline V lookup: CDR1 SGHDT, CDR2 YYEEEE. The V segment lost 3 bases and the J segment 0 bases; nucleotides outside the gene matches: 8. There are 16 residues in the CDR3. The CDR3 sequence: CASSSAGTRSSYEQYF. DNA of the CDR3: TGTGCCAGCAGCTCGGCCGGGACTAGAAGCTCCTACGAGCAGTACTTC.

The genes are TRBV7-3 and TRBJ1-5; TRBD1 agrees at 9 bases. The CDR3 extends over 19 amino acids. The V gene end was trimmed by 5 bases and the J gene end by 0 bases; junction bases not matched to a gene: 14. Germline V gene data show CDR1 as SGHTA and CDR2 as FQGTGA. The CDR3 region is CASSPRPGTGFNSNQPQHF. CDR3 nucleotides: TGTGCCAGCAGCCCGCGTCCCGGGACAGGGTTTAATAGCAATCAGCCCCAGCATTTT.

The rearrangement links TRBV29-1 to TRBJ1-2; tentatively, D is TRBD1 (6 bases). Germline V gives CDR1 SQVTM, CDR2 ANQGSEA. This CDR3 is 16 amino acids long. V lost 4 bases and J 1 base, leaving 19 bases between the germline ends. CDR3 sequence: CSVASMAGESNYGYTF. CDR3 coding DNA: TGCAGCGTTGCATCAATGGCAGGGGAAAGTAACTATGGCTACACCTTC.

The J gene is TRBJ2-1, the V gene TRBV5-1; the match to TRBD1 covers 7 bases. Germline V gives CDR1 SGHRS, CDR2 YFSETQ. The CDR3 contains 16 residues. The ends lost 0 bases at V and 6 bases at J; junction bases unmatched: 9. The CDR3 region has the DNA TGCGCCAGCAGCTTGGTCCGGGACAGTGTCGCCAATGAGCAGTTCTTC. This gives the protein CASSLVRDSVANEQFF.

This clone was recorded only once. This chain connects TRBV9 to TRBJ2-5; tentative D call: TRBD1 (5 bases). Between the trimmed V and J ends, which lost 4 bases and 4 bases, there was a span of 14 bases. The CDR3 has 14 amino acids. Germline V CDR1 and CDR2: SGDLS, YYNGEE. CDR3 loop: CASSPYSGPETQYF. CDR3 in DNA: TGTGCCAGCAGCCCGTACTCAGGGCCAGAGACCCAGTACTTC.

This chain uses TRBV27 with TRBJ2-3; 10 nucleotides match TRBD1. The V gene's germline CDR1 is MNHEY and CDR2 SMNVEV (reference sequence). The CDR3 is made up of 16 amino acids. V lost 6 bases, J lost 4 bases, and 10 bases stayed unmatched. The CDR3 DNA is TGTGCCAGCAGACATGACAGGGGGCCTATCTCAGATACGCAGTATTTT. Translated: CASRHDRGPISDTQYF.